A single sample gave rise to the 27 T cell receptor beta chains below, sequenced in a study of CD8+ T cells in alopecia areata. Extracted RNA was reverse transcribed into cDNA, the sequencing template. This table comes from immunoSEQ multiplex PCR, and its TCRdb copy is limited to in-frame clones, with some not included. The sample lists 110,000 or so clones, about 61% occurring once. The sequencing sample was made of CD4+ T cells sorted from blood. The receptor source for this set is a human donor in good health.

This chain connects TRBV4-2 to TRBJ1-2; D is undetermined. Trimming stripped 4 bases from V and 1 base from J, with 13 bases between. CDR3 length: 15 amino acids. Germline loops: CDR1 LGHNA, CDR2 YNFKEQ. CDR3 sequence: CASSLRERVNYGYTF. The CDR3 nucleotides read TGTGCCAGCAGCCTTAGGGAGAGGGTTAACTATGGCTACACCTTC.

J is TRBJ1-6 and V is TRBV7-2, with 7 bases aligning to TRBD1. Germline assignment: CDR1 SGHTA and CDR2 FQGNSA. The CDR3 length is 15 residues. V was clipped by 3 bases and J by 5 bases; unmatched bases: 4. CDR3 DNA sequence: TGTGCCAGCAGCTTCAGACAGGGCGATAATTCACCCCTCCACTTT. Translated, it gives CASSFRQGDNSPLHF.

This chain uses TRBV14 with TRBJ1-1, with D perhaps TRBD1 (5 bases). Trimming took 6 bases from V and 1 from J, leaving 9 bases between them. Per germline, CDR1 SGHDN and CDR2 FVKESK. The CDR3 runs 13 residues. The DNA of the CDR3 is TGTGCCAGCAGTCGGGACGGGAACACTGAAGCTTTCTTT. It codes for CASSRDGNTEAFF.

The V call is TRBV9, the J call TRBJ2-1; 9 bases are a match to TRBD2. J lost 10 bases, V lost 4 bases, and 15 bases had no gene match. Germline-derived CDR1 and CDR2 are SGDLS and YYNGEE. The CDR3 runs 16 residues. The CDR3 sequence: CASSSPGTSRGGEQFF. CDR3 bases: TGTGCCAGCAGCAGTCCCGGGACTAGCCGGGGGGGAGAGCAGTTCTTC.

This CDR3 is CSVGGAPSYEQYF. DNA of the CDR3: TGCAGCGTTGGGGGAGCGCCAAGCTACGAGCAGTACTTC. This chain uses TRBV29-1 with TRBJ2-7; a weak D match, TRBD2 (5 bases). The germline V gene encodes CDR1 SQVTM and CDR2 ANQGSEA. The germline V and J ends were trimmed by 4 bases and 3 bases, with 13 bases remaining between them. The CDR3 is 13 residues long.

The V and J genes are TRBV11-2 and TRBJ2-7; D perhaps matches TRBD1 (6 bases). This CDR3 region has 15 residues. V dropped 0 bases and J dropped 0 bases, with 9 bases sitting between them. CDR1 and CDR2 (germline): SGHAT, FQNNGV. This CDR3 reads CASSLEQGTSYEQYF. The CDR3 DNA is TGTGCCAGCAGCTTAGAACAGGGAACCTCCTACGAGCAGTACTTC.

This sequence joins TRBV5-6 and TRBJ1-5, with 9 bases matching TRBD1. This CDR3 region has 16 residues. CDR1 and CDR2 from the germline V gene are SGHDT and YYEEEE. The junction had 14 bases not matched to a gene; V was cut back by 6 bases and J by 7 bases. CDR3 sequence: CASNRYRDRAQQPQHF. The CDR3 nucleotides read TGTGCCAGCAACAGGTACCGGGACAGGGCACAGCAGCCCCAGCATTTT. Supplemented by reference TRBV5-6 and TRBJ1-5, the full variable domain reads DAGVTQSPTHLIKTRGQQVTLRCSPKSGHDTVSWYQQALGQGPQFIFQYYEEEERQRGNFPDRFSGHQFPNYSSELNVNALLLGDSALYLCASNRYRDRAQQPQHFGDGTRLSIL.

This sequence joins TRBV5-1 and TRBJ1-5; tentative D call: TRBD1 (6 bases). Germline V lookup: CDR1 SGHRS, CDR2 YFSETQ. Trimming took off 4 bases at V and 3 bases at J, with 8 bases between the two ends. This CDR3 has 13 amino acids. The CDR3 spells CASSPGANQPQHF. The CDR3 nucleotides are TGCGCCAGCAGCCCGGGGGCCAATCAGCCCCAGCATTTT.

The chain recombines TRBV2 with TRBJ1-1, with D hard to call. The CDR3 length is 13 residues. V was trimmed by 10 bases and J by 0 bases, leaving 12 bases between them. Germline CDR1 is SNHLY and CDR2 is FYNNEI. CDR3 nucleotide sequence: TGTGCCACCTTAGTTATCGTGAACACTGAAGCTTTCTTT. Translating it yields CATLVIVNTEAFF.

The gene calls are TRBV5-1 and TRBJ2-5; 7 positions match TRBD1. Germline CDR1 and CDR2: SGHRS and YFSETQ. Trimming took 2 bases from V and 5 from J; bases not matched to a gene: 12. This CDR3 contains 16 residues. The chain's CDR3 is CASSFRDRKETETQYF. CDR3 coding DNA: TGCGCCAGCAGCTTTCGGGACAGAAAAGAAACGGAGACCCAGTACTTC.

V usage is TRBV7-2 and J usage is TRBJ2-5, with 8 bases identical to TRBD2. The CDR3 runs to 16 residues. The ends lost 3 bases at V and 1 base at J; junction bases unmatched: 7. Germline values: CDR1 SGHTA, CDR2 FQGNSA. This chain's CDR3 is CASSFSSGAPQETQYF. Here the CDR3 DNA reads TGTGCCAGCAGCTTCAGTAGCGGGGCCCCCCAAGAGACCCAGTACTTC.

This clone was picked up a small number of times. V gene TRBV2 combines with J gene TRBJ2-1; D unresolved. Germline V gene data show CDR1 as SNHLY and CDR2 as FYNNEI. The CDR3 totals 10 residues. Trimming removed 8 bases from V and 5 bases from J, with 4 bases in between. In DNA, the CDR3 is TGTGCCAGCGACAACAATGAGCAGTTCTTC. This translates into CASDNNEQFF.

For this clone: An end of the junction differs from the germline gene, which may be a read error. The chain recombines TRBV30 with TRBJ1-2; possibly TRBD1 for D (5 bases). The CDR3 totals 11 residues. Per the germline V gene, CDR1 is GTSNPN and CDR2 is SVGIG (reference sequence). The CDR3: CAWSYGAGELF. The CDR3 DNA sequence: TGTGCCTGGAGTTATGGGGCCGGAGAACTCTTC.

The chain recombines TRBV2 with TRBJ2-3; 10 nucleotides align to TRBD2. CDR1 SNHLY and CDR2 FYNNEI come from the germline V gene. The V gene end was trimmed by 4 bases and the J gene end by 1 base; junction bases not matched to a gene: 2. The CDR3 length is 15 residues. The CDR3 DNA follows: TGTGCCAGCAGTGGGGGGACTAGCGGCACAGATACGCAGTATTTT. Residues: CASSGGTSGTDTQYF.

The chain links TRBV7-2 to TRBJ2-7; D is uncertain. The germline V and J ends were trimmed by 4 bases and 2 bases, with 6 bases remaining between them. Germline V lookup: CDR1 SGHTA, CDR2 FQGNSA. CDR3 size: 12 residues. DNA for the CDR3: TGTGCCAGCAGCTATTTCACCTACGAGCAGTACTTC. The encoded protein is CASSYFTYEQYF.

This sequence joins TRBV7-9 and TRBJ2-3, with D perhaps matching TRBD1 or TRBD2 (6 bases each). This CDR3 has 15 residues. The V end lost 6 bases, the J end lost 1 base, and 14 bases lay between the germline ends. CDR1 and CDR2 from the germline V gene are SEHNR and FQNEAQ (reference sequence). The CDR3 loop is CASRPPGAGTDTQYF. CDR3 in DNA: TGTGCCAGCAGGCCACCGGGGGCGGGCACAGATACGCAGTATTTT. Drawing the rest from reference TRBV7-9 and TRBJ2-3, the complete variable domain is DTGVSQNPRHKITKRGQNVTFRCDPISEHNRLYWYRQTLGQGPEFLTYFQNEAQLEKSRLLSDRFSAERPKGSFSTLEIQRTEQGDSAMYLCASRPPGAGTDTQYFGPGTRLTVL.

This rearrangement joins TRBV29-1 to TRBJ2-5; 8 positions agree with TRBD1. This CDR3 has 13 residues. The ends lost 7 bases at V and 2 bases at J; junction bases unmatched: 6. Germline values: CDR1 SQVTM, CDR2 ANQGSEA. The CDR3 spells CSGETGAQETQYF. The CDR3 DNA reads TGCAGCGGCGAGACAGGGGCGCAAGAGACCCAGTACTTC.

The V gene is TRBV4-1, the J gene TRBJ1-2; no firm D call. Germline CDR1 is MGHRA and CDR2 is YSYEKL. Trimming took off 1 base at V and 1 base at J, with 7 bases between the two ends. The CDR3 sequence is 14 residues long. CDR3: CASSQGRFNYGYTF. Here the CDR3 DNA reads TGCGCCAGCAGCCAAGGGCGGTTTAACTATGGCTACACCTTC.

V and J are TRBV25-1 and TRBJ1-2; D remains ambiguous. Trimming took 10 bases from V and 3 from J, leaving 9 bases between them. CDR1 MGHDK and CDR2 SYGVNS come from the germline V gene. This CDR3 has 11 amino acids. CDR3: CATQQYYGYTF. The DNA for the CDR3 is TGTGCCACCCAGCAGTACTATGGCTACACCTTC.

In the case of this clone: No conserved phenylalanine or tryptophan ends this CDR3, so it is likely a read error. This rearrangement joins TRBV4-1 to TRBJ1-1, with D uncertain. Germline V gives CDR1 MGHRA, CDR2 YSYEKL. V lost 0 bases, J lost 2 bases, and 10 bases lay in between. The CDR3 sequence is 15 residues long. The CDR3 sequence: CASSQDSGINTEAFL. CDR3 nucleotide sequence: TGCGCCAGCAGCCAAGATTCGGGAATTAACACTGAAGCTTTCCTT.

This clone was observed a single time. In DNA form, the CDR3 reads TGTGCCAGCAGCCGCGGGGCCTACGAGCAGTACTTC. It encodes CASSRGAYEQYF. The chain uses TRBV7-9 and TRBJ2-7; tentative D call: TRBD2 (6 bases). The germline V gene encodes CDR1 SEHNR and CDR2 FQNEAQ (reference sequence). V was clipped by 5 bases and J by 2 bases, with 7 bases between them. This CDR3 has 12 residues.

The chain links TRBV14 to TRBJ2-3; D is possibly TRBD1 or TRBD2 (6 bases each). The ends were cut back, 3 bases at V and 8 bases at J, with 15 bases in the middle. The CDR3 runs 14 residues. The germline V gene encodes CDR1 SGHDN and CDR2 FVKESK. The CDR3 nucleotides read TGTGCCAGCAGCCAGGGAGGACAGTTCGGTACGCAGTATTTT. Its protein is CASSQGGQFGTQYF. The full variable domain, rest sourced from reference TRBV14 and TRBJ2-3, is EAGVTQFPSHSVIEKGQTVTLRCDPISGHDNLYWYRRVMGKEIKFLLHFVKESKQDESGMPNNRFLAERTGGTYSTLKVQPAELEDSGVYFCASSQGGQFGTQYFGPGTRLTVL.

V gene TRBV29-1 combines with J gene TRBJ1-2; D is ambiguous. Trimming took 3 bases from V and 5 from J, leaving 1 base between them. Germline loops: CDR1 SQVTM, CDR2 ANQGSEA. This CDR3 is 9 amino acids long. CDR3 DNA: TGCAGCGTTGAGTATGGCTACACCTTC. This encodes CSVEYGYTF.

This chain joins TRBV9 and TRBJ2-7; TRBD2 might be the D (5 bases). Between the trimmed V and J ends, which lost 3 bases and 1 base, there was a span of 11 bases. The V gene's germline CDR1 is SGDLS and CDR2 YYNGEE. The CDR3 totals 14 residues. CDR3 sequence: CASSGSWESYEQYF. The CDR3 DNA sequence: TGTGCCAGCAGCGGGAGCTGGGAGTCCTACGAGCAGTACTTC.

This clone turned up a few times. The genes are TRBV10-2 and TRBJ2-7, with D maybe TRBD2 (5 bases). The CDR3 is made up of 13 amino acids. The germline V gene encodes CDR1 WSHSY and CDR2 SAAADI. The V end lost 7 bases, the J end lost 0 bases, and 10 bases lay between the germline ends. As DNA, the CDR3 is TGCGCCAGCATCGGAGGCAACTCCTACGAGCAGTACTTC. This sequence encodes CASIGGNSYEQYF.

The V call is TRBV20-1, the J call TRBJ2-5, with 7 bases lining up with TRBD1. The germline V gene has CDR1 DFQATT and CDR2 SNEGSKA (reference sequence). The trim removed 6 bases at V and 9 bases at J, leaving 4 bases unmatched. CDR3 length: 10 residues. This CDR3 reads CSAPQGAQYF. DNA of the CDR3: TGCAGTGCCCCGCAGGGGGCCCAGTACTTC.

This clone was detected only once. This rearrangement joins TRBV2 to TRBJ1-1; D possibly corresponds to TRBD1 (6 bases). V lost 4 bases, J lost 5 bases, and 14 bases lay in between. The CDR3 spans 14 residues. Germline V gene lookup returns CDR1 SNHLY and CDR2 FYNNEI. CDR3: CASSARGIWTEAFF. CDR3 in DNA: TGTGCCAGCAGTGCCAGGGGAATATGGACTGAAGCTTTCTTT.